Shown below are 25 T cell receptor beta chains from a single sample sequenced in a study of T cells in Graves' hyperthyroidism and ophthalmopathy. RNA transcripts provided the source from which TCR beta CDR3 regions were amplified. The HTBI set primed first-round TCR CDR3 RT-PCR. Using its own MiXCR run on the multiplex PCR reads, TCRdb lists one record per CDR3 protein. Of fewer than 650,000 distinct CDR3 sequences listed, about 14% were seen once; the top ten hold approximately 5.7%. Sequenced material: blood. The receptors were gathered from a woman in her thirties with Graves' hyperthyroidism that later progressed to Graves' ophthalmopathy.

The sample holds many counts of this clonotype. The chain links TRBV12-3 or TRBV12-4 to TRBJ2-6, with a possible D match to TRBD2 (5 bases). This CDR3 comprises 17 residues. V gave up 0 bases and J gave up 0 bases, with 9 bases separating them. CDR3 DNA sequence: TGTGCCAGCAGTTTAGCGGGAGCCTTCTCTGGGGCCAACGTCCTGACTTTC. Translation gives CASSLAGAFSGANVLTF.

Ten or more counts support this clonotype. The chain recombines TRBV7-2 with TRBJ2-1, with a possible D match to TRBD2 (6 bases). V lost 2 bases to trimming and J lost 6 bases, with 20 bases between them. The CDR3 extends over 17 amino acids. Germline V gives CDR1 SGHTA, CDR2 FQGNSA. CDR3 DNA sequence: TGTGCCAGCAGCTTATGGGCAGGCGTGGGAGGAAGCAATGAGCAGTTCTTC. This codes for CASSLWAGVGGSNEQFF.

The genes are TRBV5-1 and TRBJ2-2, with 7 nucleotides matching TRBD1. The CDR3 loop spans 16 amino acids. The germline V gene encodes CDR1 SGHRS and CDR2 YFSETQ. After removal of 2 bases from V and 3 bases from J, the junction contained 7 bases not matched to a gene. CDR3 sequence (DNA): TGCGCCAGCAGCTTAGGGACAGCCACAGACACCGGGGAGCTGTTTTTT. This sequence encodes CASSLGTATDTGELFF. Full variable domain (missing parts from reference TRBV5-1 and TRBJ2-2): KAGVTQTPRYLIKTRGQQVTLSCSPISGHRSVSWYQQTPGQGLQFLFEYFSETQRNKGNFPGRFSGRQFSNSRSEMNVSTLELGDSALYLCASSLGTATDTGELFFGEGSRLTVL.

This clonotype was detected many times. The chain combines TRBV29-1 with TRBJ2-5; TRBD2 is a possible D gene (7 bases). Trimming pared 3 bases from V and 5 bases from J, leaving 13 bases between. The germline V gene encodes CDR1 SQVTM and CDR2 ANQGSEA. This CDR3 is 13 amino acids long. CDR3 sequence reads: CSVELGGGETQYF. In DNA form, the CDR3 reads TGCAGCGTTGAGTTAGGGGGGGGCGAGACCCAGTACTTC.

CDR3 sequence: CASSPRTGGKAEAFF. CDR3 in DNA: TGTGCCAGCTCACCTCGGACAGGCGGAAAGGCTGAAGCTTTCTTT. V and J are TRBV18 and TRBJ1-1; 7 bases align to TRBD1. Losses at the gene ends were 3 bases for V and 6 bases for J; bases not matched to a gene: 10. Looked up from germline, CDR1 is KGHSH and CDR2 is LQKENI. The CDR3 sequence is 15 residues long.

Comment on this clonotype: A much bigger clone sits one base away, suggesting this may be a read error. Because it lacks the conserved phenylalanine or tryptophan at the end, this CDR3 is likely a read error. The chain is built from TRBV12-3 or TRBV12-4 and TRBJ1-2; the match to TRBD1 covers 9 bases. There are 12 residues in the CDR3. With V trimmed by 8 bases and J by 5 bases, 3 bases remained unmatched. CDR3 region: CASLDRGYGYTL. The CDR3 DNA is TGTGCCAGCCTGGACAGGGGATATGGCTACACCCTC.

This clonotype has a handful of counts. This rearrangement joins TRBV7-8 to TRBJ2-4; no firm D call. The CDR3 runs to 13 residues. Per germline, CDR1 SGHVS and CDR2 FQNEAQ. Trimming shortened V by 4 bases and J by 6 bases, and 10 bases separated the two germline ends. The CDR3 region has the DNA TGTGCCAGCAGCTCTGAGACCGCAAACATTCAGTACTTC. Amino acid sequence: CASSSETANIQYF.

This clonotype was counted ten times or more. CDR3: CASSQDPSGTTLKFF. The CDR3 DNA reads TGTGCCAGCAGCCAAGATCCCAGCGGGACTACCCTAAAGTTCTTC. This chain links TRBV3-1 with TRBJ2-1, with 7 bases matching TRBD2. The CDR3 spans 15 residues. CDR1 LGHDT and CDR2 YNNKEL come from the germline V gene (reference sequence). V lost 0 bases to trimming and J lost 14 bases; unmatched junction nucleotides: 13.

The chain joins TRBV14 to TRBJ2-4; D might be TRBD2 (6 bases). Germline assignment: CDR1 SGHDN and CDR2 FVKESK. This CDR3 comprises 15 residues. V lost 0 bases to trimming and J lost 4 bases, with 10 bases between them. The CDR3 sequence: CASSQEGGVKNIQYF. In DNA form, the CDR3 reads TGTGCCAGCAGCCAAGAAGGAGGGGTTAAAAACATTCAGTACTTC.

This clonotype was detected many times. The chain carries TRBV5-6 and TRBJ1-5, with D possibly being TRBD1 (5 bases). CDR3 length equals 15 residues. Germline values: CDR1 SGHDT, CDR2 YYEEEE. Trimming removed 0 bases from V and 6 bases from J, with 13 bases in between. CDR3: CASSLGTGQSQPQHF. The CDR3 bases are TGTGCCAGCAGCTTGGGGACCGGACAAAGTCAGCCCCAGCATTTT. The whole variable domain, remainder taken from reference TRBV5-6 and TRBJ1-5, is DAGVTQSPTHLIKTRGQQVTLRCSPKSGHDTVSWYQQALGQGPQFIFQYYEEEERQRGNFPDRFSGHQFPNYSSELNVNALLLGDSALYLCASSLGTGQSQPQHFGDGTRLSIL.

The chain combines TRBV20-1 with TRBJ2-7; tentative D call: TRBD2 (6 bases). V dropped 5 bases and J dropped 2 bases, with 16 bases sitting between them. CDR3 size: 14 residues. Per the germline V gene, CDR1 is DFQATT and CDR2 is SNEGSKA (reference sequence). The chain's CDR3 is CSAGASGVTYEQYF. Here the CDR3 DNA reads TGCAGTGCTGGCGCGTCGGGGGTAACCTACGAGCAGTACTTC.

This clonotype was found once. This may come from a read error, since a much larger clone is one base off. The chain recombines TRBV6-1 with TRBJ1-2, with D uncertain. Per germline, CDR1 MNHNS and CDR2 SASEGT. This CDR3 comprises 15 residues. The V and J ends lost 1 base and 7 bases respectively, with 16 bases between them. The DNA of the CDR3 is TGTGCCAGCAGTGAAGGGGTAGGCTTTGGCTTTGGCTACACCTTC. Protein: CASSEGVGFGFGYTF.

This clonotype was observed at least ten times. The chain is built from TRBV11-2 and TRBJ2-1; D unclear. Trimming removed 8 bases from V and 8 bases from J, with 13 bases in between. In germline, CDR1 is SGHAT, CDR2 FQNNGV. There are 12 residues in the CDR3. CDR3 bases: TGTGCCAGCTCAACTTTCGTGGATGAGCAGTTCTTC. As protein: CASSTFVDEQFF.

There are many counts of this clonotype. The CDR3 spells CSARATGTYEQYF. The CDR3 nucleotides read TGCAGTGCTAGGGCCACCGGAACCTACGAGCAGTACTTC. The chain recombines TRBV20-1 with TRBJ2-7; D is uncertain. The CDR3 is 13 residues long. Germline-derived CDR1 and CDR2 are DFQATT and SNEGSKA (reference sequence). V lost 3 bases to trimming and J lost 2 bases, with 11 bases between them.

This clonotype was found a few times. V is TRBV20-1 and J is TRBJ2-7, with TRBD2 identical over 10 bases. After removal of 4 bases from V and 0 bases from J, the junction contained 9 bases not matched to a gene. CDR1 DFQATT and CDR2 SNEGSKA come from the germline V gene (reference sequence). There are 16 residues in the CDR3. CDR3 region: CSAIPRLAGFSYEQYF. The CDR3 DNA sequence: TGCAGTGCTATCCCCCGACTAGCGGGTTTCTCCTACGAGCAGTACTTC.

The table lists this clonotype with many counts. The chain links TRBV19 to TRBJ1-5; 7 nucleotides agree with TRBD1. V gave up 7 bases and J gave up 7 bases; unmatched junction bases: 10. The germline V gene encodes CDR1 LNHDA and CDR2 SQIVND (reference sequence). There are 14 residues in the CDR3. Here the CDR3 DNA reads TGTGCCAGTAACTCCGTACAGGGGAGGCAGCCCCAGCATTTT. Its protein product is CASNSVQGRQPQHF. The full variable domain, its missing parts supplied by reference TRBV19 and TRBJ1-5, is DGGITQSPKYLFRKEGQNVTLSCEQNLNHDAMYWYRQDPGQGLRLIYYSQIVNDFQKGDIAEGYSVSREKKESFPLTVTSAQKNPTAFYLCASNSVQGRQPQHFGDGTRLSIL.

To note about this clonotype: It may be a read error: a sequence one base away is much more abundant. The V gene is TRBV3-1, the J gene TRBJ1-4; D is perhaps TRBD1 (5 bases). This CDR3 region has 14 residues. Germline CDR1 and CDR2: LGHDT and YNNKEL (reference sequence). The CDR3 DNA reads TGTACCAGCAGCCAAGGACACGAAAGTGAAAAACTGTTTTTT. Protein: CTSSQGHESEKLFF.

The J gene is TRBJ1-5, the V gene TRBV2; weak D call: TRBD1 (5 bases). The ends were cut back, 5 bases at V and 3 bases at J, with 17 bases in the middle. The CDR3 totals 16 residues. Germline CDR1 is SNHLY and CDR2 is FYNNEI. The CDR3 DNA reads as TGTGCCAGCAGTCCCTCGGGGACCCTCGACAATCAGCCCCAGCATTTT. Translation: CASSPSGTLDNQPQHF.

The sample holds a few counts of this clonotype. The chain couples TRBV9 to TRBJ1-3, with D unresolved. Germline V lookup: CDR1 SGDLS, CDR2 YYNGEE. Trimming removed 0 bases from V and 0 bases from J, with 7 bases in between. The CDR3 has 15 amino acids. The CDR3 spells CASSVEVVSGNTIYF. CDR3 in DNA: TGTGCCAGCAGCGTAGAAGTGGTCTCTGGAAACACCATATATTTT.

This clonotype showed up many times. The chain joins TRBV10-3 to TRBJ1-1; 10 bases match TRBD1. J lost 1 base, V lost 7 bases, and 3 bases had no gene match. The CDR3 covers 14 residues. Germline loops: CDR1 ENHRY, CDR2 SYGVKD. In DNA, the CDR3 is TGTGCCATCACCCGGGACAGGGGGAACACTGAAGCTTTCTTT. This codes for CAITRDRGNTEAFF.

This clonotype was observed many times. The J gene is TRBJ2-3, the V gene TRBV30, with a tentative D call TRBD2 (5 bases). The CDR3 sequence is 15 residues long. V was pared by 5 bases and J by 2 bases, with 17 bases between. Germline V gives CDR1 GTSNPN, CDR2 SVGIG (reference sequence). This CDR3 reads CAWGPGMTNTDTQYF. In DNA form, the CDR3 reads TGTGCCTGGGGACCTGGAATGACTAACACAGATACGCAGTATTTT. Full variable domain (rest looked up from reference TRBV30 and TRBJ2-3): SQTIHQWPATLVQPVGSPLSLECTVEGTSNPNLYWYRQAAGRGLQLLFYSVGIGQISSEVPQNLSASRPQDRQFILSSKKLLLSDSGFYLCAWGPGMTNTDTQYFGPGTRLTVL.

The table lists this clonotype with many counts. This rearrangement joins TRBV11-1 to TRBJ2-7; unclear D gene. Germline assignment: CDR1 SGHAT and CDR2 FQDESV (reference sequence). CDR3 length: 14 residues. Trimming pared 2 bases from V and 0 bases from J, leaving 8 bases between. The CDR3 nucleotides read TGTGCCAGCAGCTTATTCGTGAACTCCTACGAGCAGTACTTC. Translated, it gives CASSLFVNSYEQYF.

This clonotype was detected many times. V gene TRBV18 combines with J gene TRBJ2-6; 7 bases agree with TRBD1. This CDR3 has 17 residues. Germline loops: CDR1 KGHSH, CDR2 LQKENI. V shed 5 bases, J shed 0 bases, and the junction held 7 bases outside the gene matches. DNA of the CDR3: TGTGCCAGCTCAATACAGGGGTCCCTCTCTGGGGCCAACGTCCTGACTTTC. The encoded protein is CASSIQGSLSGANVLTF.

A few counts support this clonotype. This chain joins TRBV6-5 and TRBJ2-1; D perhaps matches TRBD1 (6 bases). The CDR3 totals 17 residues. Germline V gene data show CDR1 as MNHEY and CDR2 as SVGAGI. Trimming took 0 bases from V and 1 from J, leaving 13 bases between them. CDR3 nucleotides: TGTGCCAGCAGTTACTCGGCCTCCACAGGGTCCTACAATGAGCAGTTCTTC. Protein: CASSYSASTGSYNEQFF.

This clonotype was observed many times. The CDR3 region has the DNA TGCGCCAGCAGCCCGGGGACTAGCGGTGGGAACACCGGGGAGCTGTTTTTT. Translated, it gives CASSPGTSGGNTGELFF. The chain carries TRBV5-1 and TRBJ2-2, with 11 nucleotides matching TRBD2. Germline V gene lookup returns CDR1 SGHRS and CDR2 YFSETQ. The CDR3 is made up of 17 amino acids. V lost 4 bases, J lost 1 base, and 6 bases stayed unmatched. Complete variable domain (other parts from reference TRBV5-1 and TRBJ2-2): KAGVTQTPRYLIKTRGQQVTLSCSPISGHRSVSWYQQTPGQGLQFLFEYFSETQRNKGNFPGRFSGRQFSNSRSEMNVSTLELGDSALYLCASSPGTSGGNTGELFFGEGSRLTVL.